These T cell receptor beta chains were read from a single sample in a study of somatic mutations in cytotoxic T cells in rheumatoid arthritis. Generated by immunoSEQ multiplex PCR, the TCRdb table keeps only in-frame clones and is missing some. The sample includes about 15,000 clones, about four fifths of them seen just once. Sequenced sample: CD8+ T cells sorted from blood. All receptors come from an adult with rheumatoid arthritis. CDR3s include the opening cysteine and the closing phenylalanine or tryptophan. D genes are given only for firm matches. Where a row states a size, it is once, few, many or the class of an expanded clone; other rows omit it.

size,V,J,D,DNA,CDR3
.,TRBV4-2,TRBJ2-2,TRBD1,TGTGCCAGCAGCCAAGAAAGGACAGGGGATCTCACCGGGGAGCTGTTTTTT,CASSQERTGDLTGELFF
.,TRBV7-2,TRBJ2-2,TRBD1,TGTGCCAGCAGCTTAGGCCCCGGGACAGTAAAGGCCGGGGAGCTGTTTTTT,CASSLGPGTVKAGELFF
.,TRBV9,TRBJ2-1,TRBD2,TGTGCCAGCAGCGGAGGAGGGATCAGCGGGGGGGGTAATGAGCAGTTCTTC,CASSGGGISGGGNEQFF
.,TRBV7-8,TRBJ2-5,TRBD2,TGTGCCAGCAGCTTACCGACTAGCGGGGGGCAAGAGACCCAGTACTTC,CASSLPTSGGQETQYF
.,TRBV4-1,TRBJ1-2,TRBD1,TGCGCCAGCAGCCCAGGGACAGGGGGGAACTATGGCTACACCTTC,CASSPGTGGNYGYTF
.,TRBV18,TRBJ1-3,.,TGTGCCAGCTCACCACCTGTAGAATACACCATATATTTT,CASSPPVEYTIYF
.,TRBV28,TRBJ2-7,.,TGTGCCAGCAGTCCGACGGGGGTGGATAACGAGCAGTACTTC,CASSPTGVDNEQYF
.,TRBV5-1,TRBJ2-1,.,TGCGCCAGCAGCTGGGTGGACAGCTCCTACAATGAGCAGTTCTTC,CASSWVDSSYNEQFF
.,TRBV7-6,TRBJ1-6,TRBD1,TGTGCCAGCAGCTTAGGGGACAGGACTAATTCACCCCTCCACTTT,CASSLGDRTNSPLHF
.,TRBV29-1,TRBJ2-2,.,TGCAGCGTTGAAGGGGACGCGAACACCGGGGAGCTGTTTTTT,CSVEGDANTGELFF
.,TRBV7-6,TRBJ1-6,TRBD1,TGTGCCAGCAGCTTAACGACAGGGAATTCACCCCTCCACTTT,CASSLTTGNSPLHF
.,TRBV6-5,TRBJ2-1,TRBD2,TGTGCCAGCAGTTACACTAGCGGGGGGGCCGGTAATGAGCAGTTCTTC,CASSYTSGGAGNEQFF
once,TRBV10-3,TRBJ2-1,TRBD1,TGTGCCATCAGTGCCGTAGACAGGGAAACGTACAATGAGCAGTTCTTC,CAISAVDRETYNEQFF
.,TRBV10-2,TRBJ2-3,TRBD2,TGCGCCAGCAGTGGCCGGACTAGCGGGGGGGTGGGTGCAGATACGCAGTATTTT,CASSGRTSGGVGADTQYF
.,TRBV29-1,TRBJ1-5,.,TGCAGCGTTCGCGGCAGCAATCAGCCCCAGCATTTT,CSVRGSNQPQHF
once,TRBV6-1,TRBJ1-2,TRBD1,TGTGCCAGCAGTAGACAGGGGGAGGATGGCTACACCTTC,CASSRQGEDGYTF
.,TRBV5-1,TRBJ1-1,.,TGCGCCAGCAGCCACCGGGGCCACACTGAAGCTTTCTTT,CASSHRGHTEAFF
.,TRBV5-6,TRBJ2-7,TRBD1,TGTGCCAGCAGCCGCGGGGACAGGAGAATTTTTTACGAGCAGTACTTC,CASSRGDRRIFYEQYF
.,TRBV6-5,TRBJ1-1,.,TGTGCCAGCAGTTACTCGAGGGGCACTGAAGCTTTCTTT,CASSYSRGTEAFF
.,TRBV4-1,TRBJ1-3,.,TGCGCCAGCAGCCTGACAGAGGGGGAAAACACCATATATTTT,CASSLTEGENTIYF
.,TRBV4-1,TRBJ1-1,.,TGCGCCAGCAGCCTGCAGGGCATGAACACTGAAGCTTTCTTT,CASSLQGMNTEAFF
few,TRBV4-1,TRBJ1-1,.,TGCGCCAGCAGCCAAAGGGGAGGGGAGGGCACTGAAGCTTTCTTT,CASSQRGGEGTEAFF
.,TRBV9,TRBJ2-1,TRBD2,TGTGCCAGCAGCGTATCCCCCCAGCGGGGGGGCCTGGATGAGCAGTTCTTC,CASSVSPQRGGLDEQFF
.,TRBV11-2,TRBJ1-4,.,TGTGCCAGCAGCTTAGACTTGGTACACACGGGTGAAAAACTGTTTTTT,CASSLDLVHTGEKLFF
.,TRBV5-1,TRBJ1-2,.,TGCGCCAGCAGCTCTGCGGGGTTCTATGGCTACACCTTC,CASSSAGFYGYTF
.,TRBV18,TRBJ2-1,TRBD2,TGTGCCAGCTCACCGGGAGCGGGGGTCTACAATGAGCAGTTCTTC,CASSPGAGVYNEQFF
.,TRBV7-9,TRBJ1-5,.,TGTGCCAGCAGCTTATATTCCTCTGGGGGCGGTCAGCCCCAGCATTTT,CASSLYSSGGGQPQHF
.,TRBV7-2,TRBJ1-6,.,TGTGCCAGCAGCTTATTTGGGTTTTCGGATTCACCCCTCCACTTT,CASSLFGFSDSPLHF
once,TRBV7-9,TRBJ1-6,TRBD1,TGTGCCAGCAGCTCTCTCCGGGACAGGGGTAGTCGGGTATTTTCACCCCTCCACTTT,CASSSLRDRGSRVFSPLHF
.,TRBV11-2,TRBJ2-4,.,TGTGCCAGCAGCTTAGTCGTGGGAGTAGCCAAAAACATTCAGTACTTC,CASSLVVGVAKNIQYF
.,TRBV4-1,TRBJ2-4,.,TGCGCCAGCAGCCAAGATTTCTCACCTGGGGTAGCCAAAAACATTCAGTACTTC,CASSQDFSPGVAKNIQYF
.,TRBV15,TRBJ1-2,.,TGTGCCACCAGCAGTCCAGGGGAGGTGGGTTGGTATGGCTACACCTTC,CATSSPGEVGWYGYTF
few,TRBV30,TRBJ2-1,.,TGTGCCTGGAGCACAGGGCACAATGAGCAGTTCTTC,CAWSTGHNEQFF
.,TRBV27,TRBJ1-1,.,TGTGCCAGCAGTTTAAACCCCAGGGCGCTGAACACTGAAGCTTTCTTT,CASSLNPRALNTEAFF
.,TRBV4-2,TRBJ2-1,TRBD2,TGTGCCAGCAGCCAAGACGGTACTAGCGGGGGGGGAGTCTACAATGAGCAGTTCTTC,CASSQDGTSGGGVYNEQFF
few,TRBV11-2,TRBJ2-7,.,TGTGCCAGCAGCTTAGTAGGGGAGCCGGGGCAGTACTTC,CASSLVGEPGQYF
few,TRBV9,TRBJ1-1,.,TGTGCCAGCTCCGGGGGCGAAAGAGCTTTCTTT,CASSGGERAFF
.,TRBV11-2,TRBJ2-1,.,TGTGCCAGCAGCCCCGCGGGGACTGAGCAGTTCTTC,CASSPAGTEQFF
.,TRBV27,TRBJ2-5,TRBD2,TGTGCCAGCAGTTTGGGGACTAGCGGGGGGGAGACCCAGTACTTC,CASSLGTSGGETQYF
.,TRBV18,TRBJ2-1,.,TGTGCCAGCTCCCCCGGACAGTTTAACAATGAGCAGTTCTTC,CASSPGQFNNEQFF
once,TRBV19,TRBJ1-1,.,TGTGCCAGTAGTATACGGACAGTCATGAACACTGAAGCTTTCTTT,CASSIRTVMNTEAFF
.,TRBV19,TRBJ2-1,.,TGTGCCAGTAGTGTAGTAACGTCCTACAATGAGCAGTTCTTC,CASSVVTSYNEQFF
.,TRBV5-6,TRBJ2-2,TRBD1,TGTGCCAGCAGCCCTGCCCTCGGGGACAGTATACGGGAGCTGTTTTTT,CASSPALGDSIRELFF
few,TRBV2,TRBJ1-5,.,TGTGCCAGCAGTCGCAGGGAGGGCAATCAGCCCCAGCATTTT,CASSRREGNQPQHF